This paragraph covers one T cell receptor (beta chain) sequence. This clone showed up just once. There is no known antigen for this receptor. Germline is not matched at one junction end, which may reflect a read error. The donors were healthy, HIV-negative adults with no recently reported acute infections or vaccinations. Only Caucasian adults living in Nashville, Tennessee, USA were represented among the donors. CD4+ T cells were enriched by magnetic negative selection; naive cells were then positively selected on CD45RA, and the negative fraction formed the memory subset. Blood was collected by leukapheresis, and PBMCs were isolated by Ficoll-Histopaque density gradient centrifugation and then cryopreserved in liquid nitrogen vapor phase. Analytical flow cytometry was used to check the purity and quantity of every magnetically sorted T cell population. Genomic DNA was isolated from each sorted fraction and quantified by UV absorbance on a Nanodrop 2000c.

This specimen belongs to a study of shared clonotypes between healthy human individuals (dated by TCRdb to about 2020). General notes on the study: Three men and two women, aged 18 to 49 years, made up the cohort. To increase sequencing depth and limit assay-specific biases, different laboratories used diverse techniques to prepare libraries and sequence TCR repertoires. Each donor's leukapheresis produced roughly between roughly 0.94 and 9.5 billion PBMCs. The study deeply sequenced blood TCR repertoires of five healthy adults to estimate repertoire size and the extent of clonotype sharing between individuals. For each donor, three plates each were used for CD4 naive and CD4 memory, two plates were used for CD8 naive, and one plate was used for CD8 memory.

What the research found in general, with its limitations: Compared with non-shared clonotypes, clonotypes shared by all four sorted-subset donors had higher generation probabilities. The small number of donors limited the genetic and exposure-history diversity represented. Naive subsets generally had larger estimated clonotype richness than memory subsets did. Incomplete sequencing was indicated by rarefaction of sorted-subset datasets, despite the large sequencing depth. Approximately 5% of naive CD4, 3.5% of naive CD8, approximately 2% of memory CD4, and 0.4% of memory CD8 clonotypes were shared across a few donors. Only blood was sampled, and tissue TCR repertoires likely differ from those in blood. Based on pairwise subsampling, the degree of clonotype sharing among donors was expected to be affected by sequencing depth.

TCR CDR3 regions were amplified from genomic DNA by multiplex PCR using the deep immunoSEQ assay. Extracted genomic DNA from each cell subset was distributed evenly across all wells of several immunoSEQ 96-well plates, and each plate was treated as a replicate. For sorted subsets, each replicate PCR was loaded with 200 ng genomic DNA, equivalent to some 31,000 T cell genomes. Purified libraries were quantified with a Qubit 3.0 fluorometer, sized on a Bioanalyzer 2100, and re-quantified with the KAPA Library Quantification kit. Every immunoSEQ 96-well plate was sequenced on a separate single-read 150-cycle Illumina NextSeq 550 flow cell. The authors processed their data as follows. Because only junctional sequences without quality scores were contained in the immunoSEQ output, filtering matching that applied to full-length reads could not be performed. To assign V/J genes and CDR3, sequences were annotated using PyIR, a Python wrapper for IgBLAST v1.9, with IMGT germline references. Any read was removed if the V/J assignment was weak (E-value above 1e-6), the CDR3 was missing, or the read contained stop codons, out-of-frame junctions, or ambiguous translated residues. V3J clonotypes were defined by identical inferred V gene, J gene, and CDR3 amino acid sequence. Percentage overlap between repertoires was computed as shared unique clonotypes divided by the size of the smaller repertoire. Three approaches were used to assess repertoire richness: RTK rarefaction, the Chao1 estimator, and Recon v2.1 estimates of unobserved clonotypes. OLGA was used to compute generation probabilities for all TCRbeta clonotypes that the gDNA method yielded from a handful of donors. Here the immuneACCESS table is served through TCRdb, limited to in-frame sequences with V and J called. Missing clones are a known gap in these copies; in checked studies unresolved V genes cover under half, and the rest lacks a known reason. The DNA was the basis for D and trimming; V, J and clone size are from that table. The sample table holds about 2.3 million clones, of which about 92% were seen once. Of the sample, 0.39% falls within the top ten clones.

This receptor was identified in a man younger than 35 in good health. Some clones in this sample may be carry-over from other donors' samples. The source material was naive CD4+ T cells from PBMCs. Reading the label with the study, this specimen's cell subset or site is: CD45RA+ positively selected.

The CDR3 reads CSVGPHSF. The nucleotide sequence reads as follows: TGCAGCGTTGGCCCCCATAGCTTC. This chain is built from TRBV29-1 and TRBJ2-7; no D gene is confidently identified. As encoded in the germline V gene, CDR1 is SQVTM while CDR2 is ANQGSEA. Taken from cysteine to phenylalanine, the CDR3 has 8 residues. The only DNA kept is the CDR3, 24 bases in frame from the first base.